Shown below are 3 T cell receptor beta chains from a single sample sequenced in a study of cytomegalovirus exposure and HLA in healthy donors. The PCR was carried out with 60 Vbeta primers and 13 Jbeta primers. The protocol was immunoSEQ multiplex PCR, while the TCRdb copy is restricted to in-frame clones and leaves out a portion. This repertoire includes about 140,000 clones. The sequenced material came from PBMCs. These TCRs come from a woman aged 18 to 35 in good health and CMV-seronegative.

CDR3 protein: CASSRKGGTEAFF. The CDR3, as DNA: TGTGCCAGCAGTCGAAAAGGGGGTACTGAAGCTTTCTTT. The chain combines TRBV6-5 with TRBJ1-1; D may be TRBD1 (6 bases). Germline V gene data show CDR1 as MNHEY and CDR2 as SVGAGI. V was cut by 5 bases and J by 5 bases, with 12 bases left in between. The CDR3 loop spans 13 amino acids.

The chain recombines TRBV28 with TRBJ2-7; D is ambiguous. V lost 4 bases and J lost 6, with 16 bases in between. This CDR3 has 14 residues. Germline CDR1 MDHEN, CDR2 SYDVKM. This chain's CDR3 is CASSYIDNNFEQYF. CDR3 in DNA: TGTGCCAGCAGTTATATCGACAATAATTTCGAGCAGTACTTC.

The genes are TRBV13 and TRBJ2-7; 13 positions agree with TRBD2. The CDR3 is 17 residues long. V lost 5 bases, J lost 4 bases, and 11 bases stayed unmatched. Germline CDR1 PRHDT, CDR2 FYEKMQ (reference sequence). The CDR3 reads CASSQGLAGVGSYEQYF. The CDR3 nucleotides are TGTGCCAGCAGCCAAGGACTAGCGGGAGTGGGCTCTTACGAGCAGTACTTC.